The rows below give T cell receptor beta chains drawn from one sample of a study of radiotherapy plus CTLA-4 blockade in lung cancer. The table came from immunoSEQ multiplex PCR; TCRdb's copy has only in-frame clones and leaves some out. The data hold about 98,000 clones, with around 90% observed a single time. Material: peripheral blood, obtained from a patient treated with radiotherapy plus ipilimumab. The receptors were sampled from a human donor with non-small cell lung cancer that progressed on radiotherapy plus ipilimumab. CDR3s include the opening cysteine and the closing phenylalanine or tryptophan. A D gene is named only where the DNA matches it firmly. Size is stated for part of the rows, as once, few or many counts, or as a class when the clone is expanded.

TRBJ2-7,NA,TRBV11-3,NA,CASSLVGSGSTYEQYF,TGTGCCAGCAGCTTAGTAGGCAGCGGCTCGACCTACGAGCAGTACTTC
TRBJ2-2,NA,TRBV11-3,TRBD2,CASSKAGGLANTGELFF,TGTGCCAGCAGCAAAGCTGGGGGACTAGCGAACACCGGGGAGCTGTTTTTT
TRBJ2-3,NA,TRBV2,NA,CASRRDLGTDTQYF,TGTGCCAGCAGGAGGGACCTAGGCACAGATACGCAGTATTTT
TRBJ2-6,NA,TRBV28,TRBD1,CASSSGQGKAGANVLTF,TGTGCCAGCAGTTCCGGACAGGGAAAGGCTGGGGCCAACGTCCTGACTTTC
TRBJ2-7,NA,TRBV19,NA,CASSPPGQVRFEQYF,TGTGCCAGTAGTCCCCCGGGCCAAGTTCGGTTCGAGCAGTACTTC
TRBJ2-2,NA,TRBV7-6,TRBD2,CASSLGTSVFTGELFF,TGTGCCAGCAGCTTAGGGACTAGCGTGTTCACCGGGGAGCTGTTTTTT
TRBJ2-1,NA,TRBV15,NA,CATSSGDGSFLEQFF,TGTGCCACCAGCAGCGGGGACGGCAGCTTTCTTGAGCAGTTCTTC
TRBJ2-7,NA,TRBV25-1,TRBD2,CASSVRRGGDYYEQYF,TGTGCCAGCAGTGTGCGCCGGGGGGGGGATTACTACGAGCAGTACTTC
TRBJ2-5,NA,TRBV6-5,TRBD1,CASSRDRGRQETQYF,TGTGCCAGCAGTCGGGACAGGGGGCGCCAAGAGACCCAGTACTTC
TRBJ2-3,NA,TRBV7-2,NA,CASSLAGSRTDTQYF,TGTGCCAGCAGCTTAGCGGGATCCCGAACAGATACGCAGTATTTT
TRBJ1-1,medium-sized,TRBV2,TRBD1,CASTYGQGQGGTEAFF,TGTGCCAGCACCTATGGACAGGGCCAAGGGGGCACTGAAGCTTTCTTT
TRBJ2-5,once,TRBV19,NA,CASGSTAYGGETQYF,TGTGCCAGTGGATCGACAGCATACGGGGGAGAGACCCAGTACTTC
TRBJ2-3,once,TRBV7-2,TRBD2,CASNLAGRTDTQYF,TGTGCCAGCAATCTAGCGGGCCGCACAGATACGCAGTATTTT
TRBJ1-1,once,TRBV6-5,NA,CASSYSAQGGTEAFF,TGTGCCAGCAGTTACTCGGCGCAGGGCGGCACTGAAGCTTTCTTT
TRBJ2-3,NA,TRBV14,TRBD2,CASSQASGDTQYF,TGTGCCAGCAGCCAAGCTAGCGGTGATACGCAGTATTTT
TRBJ2-7,NA,TRBV5-1,NA,CASSPGSHYEQYF,TGCGCCAGCAGTCCGGGATCCCACTACGAGCAGTACTTC
TRBJ2-3,once,TRBV18,TRBD1,CASSVTRIQGQTDTQYF,TGTGCCAGCTCCGTGACACGGATACAGGGACAGACAGATACGCAGTATTTT
TRBJ2-5,NA,TRBV19,NA,CASRIGETQYF,TGTGCCAGTAGGATTGGGGAGACCCAGTACTTC
TRBJ2-7,NA,TRBV2,TRBD2,CASKPLAGFYEQYF,TGTGCCAGCAAACCCCTAGCGGGCTTCTACGAGCAGTACTTC
TRBJ2-7,once,TRBV9,TRBD2,CASSAGLARSSYEQYF,TGTGCCAGCAGCGCCGGACTAGCTCGGAGCTCCTACGAGCAGTACTTC